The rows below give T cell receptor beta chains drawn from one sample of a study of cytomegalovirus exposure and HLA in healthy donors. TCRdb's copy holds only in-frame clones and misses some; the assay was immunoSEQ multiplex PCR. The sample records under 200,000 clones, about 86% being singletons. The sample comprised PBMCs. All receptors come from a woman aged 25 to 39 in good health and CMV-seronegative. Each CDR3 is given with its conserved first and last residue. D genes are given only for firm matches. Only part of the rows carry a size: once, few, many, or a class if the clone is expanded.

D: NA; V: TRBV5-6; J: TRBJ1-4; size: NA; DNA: TGTGCCAGCAGCCGCCAAGGGGAAACTAATGAAAAACTGTTTTTT; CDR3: CASSRQGETNEKLFF
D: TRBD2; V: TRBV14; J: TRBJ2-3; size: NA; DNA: TGTGCCAGCAGCGGACTAGCGGGGGGGATCACAGATACGCAGTATTTT; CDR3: CASSGLAGGITDTQYF
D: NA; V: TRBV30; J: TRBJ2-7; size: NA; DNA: TGTGCCTGTGGCGGGACCCTAAGCTCCTACGAGCAGTACTTC; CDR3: CACGGTLSSYEQYF
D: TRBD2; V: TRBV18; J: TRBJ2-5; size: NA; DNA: TGTGCCAGCTCCGCTAGCGGAGGTTTTCAAGAGACCCAGTACTTC; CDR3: CASSASGGFQETQYF
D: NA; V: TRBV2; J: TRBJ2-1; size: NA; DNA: TGTGCCAGCAGTGAATTTTTGGCTAGCACAAATGAGCAGTTCTTC; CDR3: CASSEFLASTNEQFF
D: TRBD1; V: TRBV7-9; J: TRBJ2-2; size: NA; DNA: TGTGCCAGCAGCTTGTCTGCCCGACAGGGGGCGTACACCGGGGAGCTGTTTTTT; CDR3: CASSLSARQGAYTGELFF
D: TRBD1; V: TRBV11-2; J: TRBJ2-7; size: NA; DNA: TGTGCCAGCACAAAATCAGGGGGACAGTCCTACGAGCAGTACTTC; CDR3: CASTKSGGQSYEQYF
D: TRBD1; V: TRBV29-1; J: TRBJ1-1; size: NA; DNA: TGCAGCGCTGGGGACAGGGGAAGCACTGAAGCTTTCTTT; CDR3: CSAGDRGSTEAFF
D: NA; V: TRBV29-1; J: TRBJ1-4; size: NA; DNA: TGCAGCGTTGTTAGGCCTGGAGGCGAAAAACTGTTTTTT; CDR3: CSVVRPGGEKLFF
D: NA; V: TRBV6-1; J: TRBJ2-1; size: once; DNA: TGTGCCAGCAGCCTGGACTTGGGCCGGCAGTTCTTC; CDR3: CASSLDLGRQFF
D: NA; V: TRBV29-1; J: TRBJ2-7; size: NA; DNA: TGCAGCGTGCAGACAGACACCTACGAGCAGTACTTC; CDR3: CSVQTDTYEQYF
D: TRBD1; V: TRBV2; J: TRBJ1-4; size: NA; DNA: TGTGCCAGCAGTGAAGCGGGACAGGGGGAAAAACTGTTTTTT; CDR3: CASSEAGQGEKLFF
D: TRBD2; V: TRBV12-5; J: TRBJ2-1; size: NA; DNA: TGTGCTAGTGGTTTGGTACAATCTAGCGGGATTTACAATGAGCAGTTCTTC; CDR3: CASGLVQSSGIYNEQFF